This T cell receptor (beta chain) was identified in a study of T-cell memory formation after mild COVID-19. Study background: Largely, the TCR clusters proved donor specific.

To note about this clonotype: Antigen: not known.

A 5'RACE reaction primed in the constant segment made cDNA libraries of TCR alpha and TCR beta, and these carried sample barcodes and UMIs. TCRdb re-called the 5' RACE reads with MiXCR, one entry per CDR3 protein. The repertoire holds about 540,000 distinct CDR3 sequences, with around 21% as singletons. Germline V lookup: CDR1 SNHLY, CDR2 FYNNEI. The CDR3 length is 14 residues. Deletions cut 5 bases from V and 2 bases from J, with 10 bases between. General observations from the study: Clones from the second wave (peaking day 37) had unconfirmed SARS-CoV-2 specificity.

The source of this sequence is an adult woman who had mild COVID-19 (a few samples of this study predate the infection). Cell type and time point are not known. The sequenced material came from PBMCs or a T cell subset sorted from them (not recorded which). V and J are TRBV2 and TRBJ2-1, with a weak D call TRBD1 (6 bases). CDR3 amino acids: CASSRRTAYNEQFF. The CDR3 coding sequence is TGTGCCAGCAGTCGTAGGACAGCCTACAATGAGCAGTTCTTC.